The rows below give T cell receptor beta chains drawn from one sample of a study of T cells in Graves' hyperthyroidism and ophthalmopathy. In TCRdb, the multiplex PCR reads were re-called with MiXCR into one record per CDR3 protein. The top ten clones hold around 7% of a sample with around 600,000 distinct CDR3 sequences, about 14% of them seen once. Sequencing was done on a sample of blood. These receptors all stem from a woman between 18 and 29 years old with Graves' ophthalmopathy. Both conserved end residues are part of each CDR3. Fields, in order: V gene, clone size, J gene, D gene, CDR3 protein, CDR3 DNA. The D gene is left open where the match is weak. The size entry is marked missing in some rows and otherwise reads once, few, many or a size class.

V gene: TRBV7-9
clone size: NA
J gene: TRBJ1-6
D gene: NA
CDR3 protein: CASSPRAASSYNSPLHF
CDR3 DNA: TGTGCCAGCAGCCCCCGGGCAGCGAGCTCCTATAATTCACCCCTCCACTTT

V gene: TRBV24-1
clone size: NA
J gene: TRBJ1-5
D gene: NA
CDR3 protein: CATSDFKGPDNQPQHF
CDR3 DNA: TGTGCCACCAGTGATTTTAAGGGTCCCGACAATCAGCCCCAGCATTTT

V gene: TRBV6-2/TRBV6-3
clone size: many
J gene: TRBJ1-2
D gene: NA
CDR3 protein: CASSGGYQGWIGYTF
CDR3 DNA: TGTGCCAGCAGTGGAGGCTACCAGGGTTGGATTGGCTACACCTTC

V gene: TRBV19
clone size: NA
J gene: TRBJ2-2
D gene: TRBD1
CDR3 protein: CASSIPDRGAGELFF
CDR3 DNA: TGTGCCAGTAGTATCCCGGACAGGGGGGCCGGGGAGCTGTTTTTT

V gene: TRBV3-1
clone size: many
J gene: TRBJ1-3
D gene: TRBD1
CDR3 protein: CASSSDRGRGNTIYF
CDR3 DNA: TGTGCCAGCAGCTCGGACAGGGGGCGCGGAAACACCATATATTTT

V gene: TRBV12-3/TRBV12-4
clone size: many
J gene: TRBJ2-1
D gene: TRBD2
CDR3 protein: CASTRGTSGSNEQFF
CDR3 DNA: TGTGCCAGCACCCGAGGGACTAGCGGGAGTAATGAGCAGTTCTTC

V gene: TRBV18
clone size: many
J gene: TRBJ2-1
D gene: NA
CDR3 protein: CASSPGGTYNEQFF
CDR3 DNA: TGTGCCAGCTCCCCCGGGGGAACCTACAATGAGCAGTTCTTC

V gene: TRBV6-2/TRBV6-3
clone size: many
J gene: TRBJ2-7
D gene: NA
CDR3 protein: CATDSGGSYEQYF
CDR3 DNA: TGTGCCACCGATAGCGGAGGATCCTACGAGCAGTACTTC

V gene: TRBV7-9
clone size: NA
J gene: TRBJ2-3
D gene: TRBD1
CDR3 protein: CASSPQGAPSTDTQYF
CDR3 DNA: TGTGCCAGCAGTCCACAGGGGGCACCTAGCACAGATACGCAGTATTTT

V gene: TRBV12-3/TRBV12-4
clone size: many
J gene: TRBJ1-5
D gene: NA
CDR3 protein: CASSLQGQPQHF
CDR3 DNA: TGTGCCAGCAGTTTGCAGGGACAGCCCCAGCATTTT

V gene: TRBV19
clone size: few
J gene: TRBJ1-6
D gene: NA
CDR3 protein: CASNTQGNSPLHF
CDR3 DNA: TGTGCCAGTAATACTCAGGGGAATTCACCCCTCCACTTT

V gene: TRBV19
clone size: NA
J gene: TRBJ2-2
D gene: NA
CDR3 protein: CASSMAVNTGELFF
CDR3 DNA: TGTGCCAGTAGTATGGCCGTTAACACCGGGGAGCTGTTTTTT

V gene: TRBV20-1
clone size: many
J gene: TRBJ2-7
D gene: TRBD2
CDR3 protein: CSARETSGHCLYSYEQYF
CDR3 DNA: TGCAGTGCTAGAGAGACTAGCGGACACTGCCTCTACTCCTACGAGCAGTACTTC

V gene: TRBV2
clone size: once
J gene: TRBJ1-1
D gene: TRBD1
CDR3 protein: CASSVWDRGLLSTEAFF
CDR3 DNA: TGTGCCAGCAGTGTTTGGGACAGGGGCCTTCTAAGTACTGAAGCTTTCTTT

V gene: TRBV5-1
clone size: many
J gene: TRBJ2-7
D gene: NA
CDR3 protein: CASSSGNYEQYF
CDR3 DNA: TGCGCCAGCAGCTCCGGGAACTACGAGCAGTACTTC

V gene: TRBV5-1
clone size: many
J gene: TRBJ2-1
D gene: TRBD2
CDR3 protein: CASSLVGGSLLPEQFF
CDR3 DNA: TGCGCCAGCAGCTTGGTGGGCGGGAGCCTTCTCCCTGAGCAGTTCTTC

V gene: TRBV28
clone size: large
J gene: TRBJ2-1
D gene: NA
CDR3 protein: CASSFPRFRRDDGYNEQFF
CDR3 DNA: TGTGCCAGCAGTTTCCCCAGGTTTAGACGGGACGATGGGTACAATGAGCAGTTCTTC

V gene: TRBV2
clone size: many
J gene: TRBJ2-5
D gene: NA
CDR3 protein: CASSESGETQYF
CDR3 DNA: TGTGCCAGCAGCGAGTCGGGCGAGACCCAGTACTTC

V gene: TRBV18
clone size: few
J gene: TRBJ2-7
D gene: NA
CDR3 protein: CASSPNAGHLYEQYF
CDR3 DNA: TGTGCCAGCTCACCAAACGCCGGGCACCTCTACGAGCAGTACTTC

V gene: TRBV18
clone size: NA
J gene: TRBJ1-5
D gene: TRBD1
CDR3 protein: CASSPNGQGGNQPQHF
CDR3 DNA: TGTGCCAGCTCACCCAATGGACAGGGGGGCAATCAGCCCCAGCATTTT